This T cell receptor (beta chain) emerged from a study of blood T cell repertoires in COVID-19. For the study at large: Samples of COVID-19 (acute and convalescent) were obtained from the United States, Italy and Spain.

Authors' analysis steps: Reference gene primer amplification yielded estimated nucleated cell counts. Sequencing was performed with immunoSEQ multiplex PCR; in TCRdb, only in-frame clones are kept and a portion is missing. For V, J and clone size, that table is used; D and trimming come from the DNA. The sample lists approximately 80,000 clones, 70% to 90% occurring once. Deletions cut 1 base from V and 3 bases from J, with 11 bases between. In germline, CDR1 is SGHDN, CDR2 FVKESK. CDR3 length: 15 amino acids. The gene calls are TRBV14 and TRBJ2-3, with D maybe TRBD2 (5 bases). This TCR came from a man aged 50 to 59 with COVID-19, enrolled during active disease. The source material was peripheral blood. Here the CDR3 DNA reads TGTGCCAGCAGCCAAGGAGACTATGGTACAGATACGCAGTATTTT. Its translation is CASSQGDYGTDTQYF. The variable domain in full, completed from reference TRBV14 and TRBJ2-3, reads EAGVTQFPSHSVIEKGQTVTLRCDPISGHDNLYWYRRVMGKEIKFLLHFVKESKQDESGMPNNRFLAERTGGTYSTLKVQPAELEDSGVYFCASSQGDYGTDTQYFGPGTRLTVL.